Shown below are 15 T cell receptor beta chains from a single sample sequenced in a study of OX40 agonist ivuxolimab in advanced cancers. Libraries were prepared by immunoSEQ multiplex PCR; TCRdb keeps only in-frame clonotypes and omits some of them. The table lists 25,000 to 35,000 clones, 74% of them singletons, with around an eighth in the top ten. The sequenced sample was CD4+ or CD8+ T cells sorted from blood, obtained in a trial of the OX40 agonist ivuxolimab. The source of these receptors is an adult with an advanced solid tumor such as melanoma, head and neck, liver or kidney cancer.

This clone is medium-sized (0.01 to 0.1%). The chain recombines TRBV2 with TRBJ1-6, with D tentatively TRBD1 (6 bases). The CDR3 length is 16 residues. Trimming removed 5 bases from V and 5 bases from J, with 16 bases in between. Per the germline V gene, CDR1 is SNHLY and CDR2 is FYNNEI. CDR3 sequence reads: CASSISGGPDNSPLHF. The DNA for the CDR3 is TGTGCCAGCAGTATATCGGGGGGCCCGGATAATTCACCCCTCCACTTT. Complete variable domain (other parts from reference TRBV2 and TRBJ1-6): EPEVTQTPSHQVTQMGQEVILRCVPISNHLYFYWYRQILGQKVEFLVSFYNNEISEKSEIFDDQFSVERPDGSNFTLKIRSTKLEDSAMYFCASSISGGPDNSPLHFGNGTRLTVT.

V usage is TRBV2 and J usage is TRBJ2-5; 8 bases are shared with TRBD1. There are 15 residues in the CDR3. Germline CDR1 is SNHLY and CDR2 is FYNNEI. The junction had 9 bases not matched to a gene; V was cut back by 6 bases and J by 3 bases. For the CDR3, the DNA is TGTGCCAGCAGGGAGAGACAGGGGTGGAAAGAGACCCAGTACTTC. Its protein is CASRERQGWKETQYF.

The chain couples TRBV11-2 to TRBJ2-4; no definite D call. V lost 5 bases to trimming and J lost 0 bases, with 14 bases between them. The CDR3 spans 16 residues. Germline values: CDR1 SGHAT, CDR2 FQNNGV. The CDR3 here is CASSAQVELAKNIQYF. The CDR3 coding sequence is TGTGCCAGCAGCGCCCAGGTGGAACTAGCCAAAAACATTCAGTACTTC.

The chain has TRBV21-1 and TRBJ2-7; the table's D call, TRBD2, has no DNA check behind it. TRBV21-1 is a known pseudogene. There are 12 residues in the CDR3. The CDR3 is CASSEAFHQQYV. As DNA, the CDR3 is TGTGCCAGCAGCGAGGCTTTCCACCAGCAGTACGTC.

The chain links TRBV5-1 to TRBJ1-4, with D unclear. V lost 4 bases to trimming and J lost 8 bases, with 18 bases between them. This CDR3 has 15 residues. CDR1 SGHRS and CDR2 YFSETQ come from the germline V gene. In nucleotides, the CDR3 is TGCGCCAGCAGCGCCCGCACTCCCACGAAGGAAAAACTGTTTTTT. Translation gives CASSARTPTKEKLFF.

The chain joins TRBV2 to TRBJ2-4; D call uncertain. CDR1 is SNHLY, CDR2 FYNNEI, per germline. The CDR3 sequence is 12 residues long. V lost 5 bases to trimming and J lost 3 bases, with 5 bases between them. CDR3 protein: CASSRDKNIQYF. CDR3 in DNA: TGTGCCAGCAGTCGCGACAAAAACATTCAGTACTTC. The full variable domain, its missing parts supplied by reference TRBV2 and TRBJ2-4, is EPEVTQTPSHQVTQMGQEVILRCVPISNHLYFYWYRQILGQKVEFLVSFYNNEISEKSEIFDDQFSVERPDGSNFTLKIRSTKLEDSAMYFCASSRDKNIQYFGAGTRLSVL.

The rearrangement links TRBV6-6 to TRBJ1-2; 9 bases are a match to TRBD1. V lost 5 bases and J lost 3; bases outside the gene matches: 4. The germline CDR1 and CDR2 sequences are MNHNY and SVGAGI (reference sequence). This CDR3 has 14 amino acids. The CDR3 DNA is TGTGCCAGCAGTAACAGGGGGCTGGACTATGGCTACACCTTC. It translates to CASSNRGLDYGYTF.

The chain employs TRBV2 and TRBJ2-5; 9 nucleotides match TRBD1. V dropped 3 bases and J dropped 5; count of bases not matched to a gene: 4. Germline-derived CDR1 and CDR2 are SNHLY and FYNNEI. This CDR3 is built from 14 residues. As DNA, the CDR3 is TGTGCCAGCAGTGAGAACAGGGGGCTGGAGACCCAGTACTTC. This gives the protein CASSENRGLETQYF.

The V gene is TRBV5-1, the J gene TRBJ2-1; 12 bases align to TRBD2. Germline loops: CDR1 SGHRS, CDR2 YFSETQ. V lost 1 base to trimming and J lost 0 bases; unmatched junction nucleotides: 8. The CDR3 consists of 19 residues. CDR3 nucleotides: TGCGCCAGCAGCTTGAGACTAGCGGGGGCCCCGAGCTCCTACAATGAGCAGTTCTTC. This gives the protein CASSLRLAGAPSSYNEQFF.

This clone has just one count. This chain connects TRBV30 to TRBJ1-1; 8 positions match TRBD1. Germline trimming cut 7 bases from V and 5 bases from J; bases unmatched to any gene: 6. The CDR3 length is 12 residues. Germline lookup yields CDR1 GTSNPN and CDR2 SVGIG (reference sequence). The CDR3 reads CASGRGRTEAFF. CDR3 nucleotides: TGTGCCTCCGGCAGGGGGCGAACTGAAGCTTTCTTT.

V is TRBV5-3 and J is TRBJ1-3; 8 nucleotides align to TRBD1. TRBV5-3 is noted as an ORF with a role that remains uncertain. After removal of 1 base from V and 4 bases from J, the junction contained 13 bases not matched to a gene. The CDR3 has 18 residues. The CDR3 bases are TGTGCCAGAAGCTTGACAGGGGGTAAAAGAACGGGCGGAAACACCATATATTTT. This translates into CARSLTGGKRTGGNTIYF.

This clone was seen a few times. This rearrangement joins TRBV6-5 to TRBJ2-2, with 8 bases matching TRBD1. CDR1 and CDR2 from the germline V gene are MNHEY and SVGAGI. The CDR3 has 14 amino acids. Trimming took 2 bases from V and 10 from J; bases not matched to a gene: 6. CDR3 nucleotides: TGTGCCAGCAGTTACCCTGGGACAGGCGAGGAGCTGTTTTTT. Protein: CASSYPGTGEELFF.

The chain recombines TRBV7-9 with TRBJ2-2; TRBD1 matches at 7 bases. The CDR3 runs 14 residues. Germline CDR1 reads SEHNR; CDR2 reads FQNEAQ (reference sequence). The junction had 2 bases not matched to a gene; V was cut back by 3 bases and J by 4 bases. The CDR3 nucleotides are TGTGCCAGCAGCTTGACAGGGAGCACCGGGGAGCTGTTTTTT. Translating it yields CASSLTGSTGELFF.

The gene calls are TRBV4-2 and TRBJ2-1; the D gene is possibly TRBD2 (5 bases). CDR3 length equals 15 residues. V dropped 4 bases and J dropped 1 base, with 11 bases sitting between them. The V gene's germline CDR1 is LGHNA and CDR2 YNFKEQ. In nucleotides, the CDR3 is TGTGCCAGCAGCCCCACGAGGACTTCCTACAATGAGCAGTTCTTC. This sequence encodes CASSPTRTSYNEQFF.

The V gene is TRBV20-1, the J gene TRBJ1-2; unclear D gene. The V gene lost 3 bases and the J gene lost 5 bases, with 7 bases spanning the gap. The CDR3 covers 11 residues. Germline CDR1 is DFQATT and CDR2 is SNEGSKA (reference sequence). The CDR3 loop reads CSASDGYGYTF. The CDR3 DNA is TGCAGTGCTAGTGACGGGTATGGCTACACCTTC.